Below, 15 T cell receptor beta chains from the same sample are listed, as sequenced in a study of CXCR4 blockade with PD-1 therapy in pancreatic cancer. TCRdb's table, derived via immunoSEQ multiplex PCR, lists solely in-frame clones and lacks some. The sample contains 5,000 to 6,500 clones, roughly a third of which appear only once. The sequenced sample consisted of tumor tissue. Source of these receptors: a human donor with pancreatic ductal adenocarcinoma.

The chain links TRBV27 to TRBJ2-1; D gene ambiguous. The CDR3 consists of 14 residues. Looked up from germline, CDR1 is MNHEY and CDR2 is SMNVEV (reference sequence). V dropped 3 bases and J dropped 14 bases, with 20 bases sitting between them. The CDR3: CASSFVSGPTRKFF. CDR3 nucleotide sequence: TGTGCCAGCAGTTTCGTCTCGGGCCCTACACGCAAGTTCTTC.

This clone was seen a few times. V usage is TRBV6-8 and J usage is TRBJ1-1; the D is unclear. The CDR3 contains 13 residues. V lost 10 bases, J lost 3 bases, and 15 bases lay in between. CDR1 and CDR2 (germline): MNHGY, SAAAGT. CDR3 coding DNA: TGTGCCATCAAGGGCCGCGGTTACACTGAAGCTTTCTTT. It encodes CAIKGRGYTEAFF.

CDR3 in DNA: TGTGCCAGCTCACAATCCGGGACTAGCGGTTACTACGAGCAGTACTTC. As protein: CASSQSGTSGYYEQYF. The V gene is TRBV18, the J gene TRBJ2-7; TRBD2 matches at 11 bases. Trimming took 4 bases from V and 3 from J; bases not matched to a gene: 8. The CDR3 length is 16 residues. Germline-derived CDR1 and CDR2 are KGHSH and LQKENI.

This clone was observed a handful of times. J is TRBJ2-7 and V is TRBV6-8; the D call may be TRBD1 or TRBD2 (6 bases each). The length of the CDR3 is 15 residues. V gave up 11 bases and J gave up 2 bases, with 22 bases separating them. CDR1 and CDR2 from the germline V gene are MNHGY and SAAAGT. In nucleotides, the CDR3 is TGTGCCGCCAAACGGGGGCAGGGCGCTCCCTACGAGCAGTACTTC. As protein: CAAKRGQGAPYEQYF.

The chain links TRBV5-1 to TRBJ1-1; the D gene is possibly TRBD1 (5 bases). The germline V and J ends were trimmed by 5 bases and 1 base, with 12 bases remaining between them. In germline, CDR1 is SGHRS, CDR2 YFSETQ. This CDR3 is built from 14 residues. The CDR3 DNA reads as TGCGCCAGCAGTTCCGATGGGGCGAACACTGAAGCTTTCTTT. Its translation: CASSSDGANTEAFF.

This clone appeared many times. The chain employs TRBV6-8 and TRBJ2-7; D gene uncertain. V gave up 0 bases and J gave up 6 bases, with 6 bases separating them. The CDR3 loop spans 12 amino acids. Germline values: CDR1 MNHGY, CDR2 SAAAGT. The CDR3 DNA reads as TGTGCCAGCAGTTACTCGGTCAGCGAGCAGTACTTC. This gives the protein CASSYSVSEQYF.

This clone was seen ten or more times. This chain joins TRBV6-8 and TRBJ2-3; D call uncertain. The CDR3 loop spans 13 amino acids. Trimming shortened V by 10 bases and J by 1 base, and 12 bases separated the two germline ends. Per the germline V gene, CDR1 is MNHGY and CDR2 is SAAAGT. The CDR3 reads CATYGVGTDTQYF. CDR3 coding DNA: TGTGCCACATATGGCGTAGGCACAGATACGCAGTATTTT.

In this sample, this clone turned up a few times. The rearrangement joins TRBV18 to TRBJ2-5, with D possibly being TRBD2 (5 bases). The length of the CDR3 is 12 residues. The V gene lost 8 bases and the J gene lost 1 base, with 8 bases spanning the gap. Germline V gene lookup returns CDR1 KGHSH and CDR2 LQKENI. CDR3 coding DNA: TGTGCCAGCGGCCGGGGCCAAGAGACCCAGTACTTC. Residues: CASGRGQETQYF.

About this clone: Other DNA variants within this sample encode the same CDR3. This sequence joins TRBV18 and TRBJ2-7; 8 bases map to TRBD1. The V gene end was trimmed by 3 bases and the J gene end by 3 bases; junction bases not matched to a gene: 7. This CDR3 contains 15 residues. From germline, CDR1 is KGHSH and CDR2 LQKENI. The CDR3 DNA follows: TGTGCCAGCTCACCCACCGGACAGGGAGGCTACGAGCAGTACTTC. Translation: CASSPTGQGGYEQYF.

By frequency in the sample, this clone is medium-sized. J is TRBJ1-5 and V is TRBV11-3; no firm D call. Germline loops: CDR1 SGHNT, CDR2 YENEEA. V lost 1 base and J 3 bases, leaving 10 bases between the germline ends. CDR3 size: 15 residues. The DNA of the CDR3 is TGTGCCAGCAGCTTAGGTTCCACGTCCAATCAGCCCCAGCATTTT. Its protein product is CASSLGSTSNQPQHF.

This clone was recorded many times. This specimen includes other DNA sequences encoding the same CDR3. V usage is TRBV9 and J usage is TRBJ2-5, with 7 positions matching TRBD2. This CDR3 is 15 amino acids long. The V and J ends lost 0 bases and 3 bases, in that order; junction bases with no gene match: 5. Looked up from germline, CDR1 is SGDLS and CDR2 is YYNGEE. Here the CDR3 DNA reads TGTGCCAGCAGCGTAGATGGGGGGAGGGAAGAGACCCAGTACTTC. Amino acids: CASSVDGGREETQYF.

This clone is medium-sized by share. The rearrangement links TRBV11-3 to TRBJ2-1; weak D call: TRBD2 (5 bases). This CDR3 region has 16 residues. Germline V gene sequence: CDR1 SGHNT, CDR2 YENEEA. V lost 5 bases, J lost 5 bases, and 19 bases lay in between. The CDR3 DNA reads TGTGCCAGCAGCGACCACCCATCGGGATCTGACAATGAGCAGTTCTTC. This gives the protein CASSDHPSGSDNEQFF.

Only a few counts were recorded for this clone. The chain uses TRBV9 and TRBJ1-1; D is perhaps TRBD1 (6 bases). There are 14 residues in the CDR3. Trimming removed 2 bases at V and 3 bases at J, with 11 bases between. Germline V gives CDR1 SGDLS, CDR2 YYNGEE. The CDR3 sequence is CASSVGHWDTEAFF. The DNA of the CDR3 is TGTGCCAGCAGCGTGGGACATTGGGACACTGAAGCTTTCTTT.

In this sample, this clone turned up a few times. J is TRBJ2-1 and V is TRBV29-1; D is unclear. V was shortened by 8 bases and J by 10 bases, with 18 bases between the two germline ends. Germline values: CDR1 SQVTM, CDR2 ANQGSEA. The CDR3 runs to 12 residues. The CDR3 loop is CSTRGLSSEQFF. In DNA form, the CDR3 reads TGCAGCACCCGAGGCCTTAGTTCCGAGCAGTTCTTC.

This chain joins TRBV29-1 and TRBJ2-3, with D uncertain. The CDR3 consists of 12 residues. V was clipped by 4 bases and J by 6 bases, with 11 bases between them. The germline V gene has CDR1 SQVTM and CDR2 ANQGSEA. CDR3 in DNA: TGCAGCGTTGGGTTAGTTGGGGATACGCAGTATTTT. Translating gives CSVGLVGDTQYF.